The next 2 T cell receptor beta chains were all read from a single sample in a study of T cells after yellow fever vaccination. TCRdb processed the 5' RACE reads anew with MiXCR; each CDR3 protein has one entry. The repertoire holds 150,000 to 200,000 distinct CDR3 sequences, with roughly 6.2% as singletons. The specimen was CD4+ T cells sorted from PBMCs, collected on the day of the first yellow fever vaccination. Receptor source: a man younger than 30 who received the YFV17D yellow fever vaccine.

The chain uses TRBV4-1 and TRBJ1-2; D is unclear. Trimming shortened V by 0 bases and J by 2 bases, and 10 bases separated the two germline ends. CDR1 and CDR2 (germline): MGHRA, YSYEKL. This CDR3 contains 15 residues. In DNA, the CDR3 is TGCGCCAGCAGCCAAGATTGGCCGGGAAACTATGGCTACACCTTC. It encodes CASSQDWPGNYGYTF.

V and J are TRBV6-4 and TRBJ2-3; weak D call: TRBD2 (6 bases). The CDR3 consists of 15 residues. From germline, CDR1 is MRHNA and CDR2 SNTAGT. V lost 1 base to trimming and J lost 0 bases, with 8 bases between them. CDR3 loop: CASSDFSGSTDTQYF. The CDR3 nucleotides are TGTGCCAGCAGTGACTTTAGCGGAAGCACAGATACGCAGTATTTT.